This TCR beta chain was recorded in a study of T cells in localized non-small cell lung cancer. Details on this clone: Its antigen is unidentified.

General study findings and limits: In adjacent lung, a median roughly 58 of the top 100 tumor clones were found. Sequence data derive from only one tumor region, so heterogeneity remains possible. Uninvolved adjacent lung, not tumor, had the highest T cell clonality. Higher blood T cell density tracked longer overall survival.

Only in-frame clones appear in the TCRdb table, and some are missing; sequencing was by immunoSEQ multiplex PCR. Among tens of thousands of clones listed, under 90% were seen once. Trimming cost V 7 bases and J 4 bases; bases outside gene matches: 9. Germline V gene sequence: CDR1 SQVTM, CDR2 ANQGSEA. The CDR3 is 15 residues long. This TCR was sampled from a male donor at least 60 years old with stage III lung adenocarcinoma. The chain is built from TRBV29-1 and TRBJ2-3; TRBD2 matches at 12 bases. Material: peripheral blood, obtained before any cancer treatment. CDR3 DNA sequence: TGCAGCGCCTCACTAGCGGGGGGCCTTTCAGATACGCAGTATTTT. Protein sequence: CSASLAGGLSDTQYF.